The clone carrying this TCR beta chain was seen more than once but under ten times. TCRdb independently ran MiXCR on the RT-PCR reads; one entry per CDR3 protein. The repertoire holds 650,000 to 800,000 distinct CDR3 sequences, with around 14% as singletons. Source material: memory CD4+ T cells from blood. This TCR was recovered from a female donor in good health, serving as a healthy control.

The CDR3 reads CASSYSAGANTIYF. The CDR3 DNA reads TGTGCCAGCAGTTACTCGGCGGGGGCGAACACCATATATTTT. The V gene is TRBV6-5, the J gene TRBJ1-3; possible D gene TRBD1, 6 bases. The CDR3 totals 14 residues. Per germline, CDR1 MNHEY and CDR2 SVGAGI. The V and J ends lost 0 bases and 7 bases respectively, with 10 bases between them.